This T cell receptor (beta chain) is from a study of blood T cell repertoires in COVID-19. In the study overall: Acute-phase and convalescent COVID-19 samples originated in the United States, Italy and Spain. Sample material is recorded as cDNA or gDNA derived from T cells, B-cell-depleted T cells, or PBMCs.

In the original processing: Amplification of reference gene primers provided the estimated nucleated cell counts. Measured with immunoSEQ multiplex PCR; TCRdb has only the in-frame clones, and not every one. The DNA gave D and trimming, while V, J and clone size come from that table. The sample has some 280,000 clones, around 86% seen once. Material for sequencing was peripheral blood. This receptor was obtained from a woman under 40 with active or convalescent COVID-19.

CDR3 in DNA: TGTGCCAGCAGCTTGCAGGGGGCGCGCATTCAGTACTTC. Amino acids: CASSLQGARIQYF. V gene TRBV5-6 combines with J gene TRBJ2-4; 8 bases are shared with TRBD1. The V gene's germline CDR1 is SGHDT and CDR2 YYEEEE. The CDR3 consists of 13 residues. V lost 1 base, J lost 9 bases, and 3 bases stayed unmatched.